This TCR beta chain was profiled in a study of T cell changes during pregnancy in multiple sclerosis. Data came from immunoSEQ multiplex PCR; TCRdb stores just in-frame clones and leaves some out. Found here are approximately 34,000 clones, roughly 90% of them singletons; the top ten hold approximately 4.1%. Trimming shortened V by 2 bases and J by 1 base, and 6 bases separated the two germline ends. CDR1 is MNHEY, CDR2 SMNVEV, per germline (reference sequence). This CDR3 comprises 14 residues. This chain uses TRBV27 with TRBJ1-5; D uncertain. This receptor was identified in a female donor with multiple sclerosis, enrolled in a pregnancy study. The starting material was CD8+ T cells from peripheral blood mononuclear cells, obtained after pregnancy. The CDR3 is CASSLAGSNQPQHF. CDR3 sequence (DNA): TGTGCCAGCAGTTTAGCGGGAAGCAATCAGCCCCAGCATTTT.